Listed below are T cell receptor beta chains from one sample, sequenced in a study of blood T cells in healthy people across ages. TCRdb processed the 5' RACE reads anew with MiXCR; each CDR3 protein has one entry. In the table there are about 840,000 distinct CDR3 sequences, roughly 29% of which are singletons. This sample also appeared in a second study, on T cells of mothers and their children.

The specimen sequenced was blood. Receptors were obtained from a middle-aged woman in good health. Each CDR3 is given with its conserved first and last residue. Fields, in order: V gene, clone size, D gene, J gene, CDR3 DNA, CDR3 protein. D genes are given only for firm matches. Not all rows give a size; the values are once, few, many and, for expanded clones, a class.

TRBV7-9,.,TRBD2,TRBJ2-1,TGTGCCAGCAGCCGACTAGCCCTCTACAATGAGCAGTTCTTC,CASSRLALYNEQFF
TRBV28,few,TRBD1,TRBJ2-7,TGTGCCAGCAGTGTCACAGGGGCGCCTCCCTACGAGCAGTACTTC,CASSVTGAPPYEQYF
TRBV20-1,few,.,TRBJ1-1,TGCAGTGCTAGAGTGGAGTGGGCTTTCTTT,CSARVEWAFF
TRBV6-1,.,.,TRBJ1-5,TGTGCCAGCAGTTGGACATTGGGGAGCAACCAGCCCCGGCATTTT,CASSWTLGSNQPRHF
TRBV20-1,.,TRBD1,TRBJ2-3,TGCAGTGCTAGAGCTCAAACAGGGGTTCCGGATACGCAGTATTTT,CSARAQTGVPDTQYF
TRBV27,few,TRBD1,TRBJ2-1,TGTGCCAGCAGTTTATCTCAGGGGGAAGAGCAGTTCTTC,CASSLSQGEEQFF
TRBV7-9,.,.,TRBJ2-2,TGTGCCAGCAGCACAGACGGGGTCACCGGGGAGCTGTTTTTT,CASSTDGVTGELFF
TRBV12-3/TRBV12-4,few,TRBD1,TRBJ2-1,TGTGCCAGCAGTTTAAGGGGGACAGGATCCTACAATGAGCAGTTCTTC,CASSLRGTGSYNEQFF
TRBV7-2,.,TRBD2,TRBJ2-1,TGTGCCAGCAGCCCTAGACTAGCGGGGGGGGCGGAGACCCAGTTCTTC,CASSPRLAGGAETQFF
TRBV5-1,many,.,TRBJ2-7,TGCGCCAGCAGCTCCTTGGCCGAGCAGTACTTC,CASSSLAEQYF
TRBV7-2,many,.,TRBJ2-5,TGTGCCAGCAGCTCCGGTTGGAGAGAGACCCAGTACTTC,CASSSGWRETQYF
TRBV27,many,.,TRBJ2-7,TGTGCCAGCAGTTTAGGATCCAGTCACATTGGGAACGAGCAGTACTTC,CASSLGSSHIGNEQYF
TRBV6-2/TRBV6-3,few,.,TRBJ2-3,TGTGCCAGCAGTTACATCGGCAGGGCCAGCACAGATACGCAGTATTTT,CASSYIGRASTDTQYF
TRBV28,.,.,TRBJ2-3,TGTACCAGCAGTTTAGACGAGGGTCTGGCCACAGATACGCAGTATTTT,CTSSLDEGLATDTQYF
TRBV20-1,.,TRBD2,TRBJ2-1,TGCAGTGCTAGAGCCCCTAGCGGGGGGCGGAATGAGCAGTTCTTC,CSARAPSGGRNEQFF
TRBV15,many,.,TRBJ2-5,TGTGCCACCAGCAGAGAGGGGCCGGGGGAGACCCAGTACTTC,CATSREGPGETQYF
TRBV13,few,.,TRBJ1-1,TGTGCCAGCACCTCTAGGTCGGGACCCACTGAAGCTTTCTTT,CASTSRSGPTEAFF
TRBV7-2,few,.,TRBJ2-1,TGTGCCAGCAGCCCCGACCCCCTCAATGAGCAGTTCTTC,CASSPDPLNEQFF
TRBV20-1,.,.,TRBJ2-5,TGCAGTGCTAGAGAGAAGCGGATCTACCAAGAGACCCAGTACTTC,CSAREKRIYQETQYF
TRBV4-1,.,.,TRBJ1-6,TGCGCCAGCAGCCAGAACTCTCCGCCCCCCCACTTT,CASSQNSPPPHF
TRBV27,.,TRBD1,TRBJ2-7,TGTGCCAGCAGCCATAAACAGGGGTACGAGCAGTACTTC,CASSHKQGYEQYF
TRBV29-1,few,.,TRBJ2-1,TGCAGCGTAAGGCGAGCCTACAATGAGCAGTTCTTC,CSVRRAYNEQFF
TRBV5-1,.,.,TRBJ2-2,TGCGCCAGCCAGATGATCAGGGGCGGGACCGGGGAGCTGTTTTTT,CASQMIRGGTGELFF
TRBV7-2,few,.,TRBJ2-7,TGTGCCTGCAGTGGGGAAAGCTCCTACGAGCAGTACTTC,CACSGESSYEQYF
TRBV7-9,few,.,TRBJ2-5,TGTGCCAGCAGCATCAGACAGGCTGGCCAAGAGACCCAGTACTTC,CASSIRQAGQETQYF
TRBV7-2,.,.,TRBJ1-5,TGTGCCAGCAGCAAAACCTCGGGAGGCAATCAGCCCCAGCATTTT,CASSKTSGGNQPQHF
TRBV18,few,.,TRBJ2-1,TGTGCCAGCTCACCACTAGACAGCTGGACGAACAATGAGCAGTTCTTC,CASSPLDSWTNNEQFF
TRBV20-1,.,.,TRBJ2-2,TGCAGTCTTAGGCCTCAGGGGACGGCCGGGGAGCTGTTTTTT,CSLRPQGTAGELFF
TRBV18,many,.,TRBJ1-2,TGTGCCAGCTCTCGCCCCGAGGGCAGCTATGGCTACACCTTC,CASSRPEGSYGYTF
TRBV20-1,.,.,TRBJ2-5,TGCAGTGCTCCAGCAAGGGTTTTGGGCAATGAGCAGTACTTC,CSAPARVLGNEQYF
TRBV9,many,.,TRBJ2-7,TGTGCCAGCAGCGTAGTCGGAGGACCTACCTACGAGCAGTACTTC,CASSVVGGPTYEQYF
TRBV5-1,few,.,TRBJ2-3,TGCGCCAGCAGGGGGGGGCTACCCATCACAGATACGCAGTATTTT,CASRGGLPITDTQYF
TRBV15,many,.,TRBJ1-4,TGTGCCACCAGCAGCCTGGGTAACGGCAATGAAAAACTGTTTTTT,CATSSLGNGNEKLFF
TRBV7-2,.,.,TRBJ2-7,TGTGCCGGCAGCGTAGACGGTACCTCCTACGAGCAGTACTTC,CAGSVDGTSYEQYF
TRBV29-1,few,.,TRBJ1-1,TGCAGCGTTAATAGTGGCGTGAACACTGAAGCTTTCTTT,CSVNSGVNTEAFF
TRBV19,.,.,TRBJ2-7,TGTGCCAGTAGGATGACAGTGGAGTACGAGCAGTACTTC,CASRMTVEYEQYF
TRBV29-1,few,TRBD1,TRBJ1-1,TGCAGCGCCGGACAGGCGACATCCCCTGAAGCTTTCTTT,CSAGQATSPEAFF
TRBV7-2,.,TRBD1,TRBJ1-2,TGTGCCAGCAGCTTAGCGGGTATCACAGGGGGTAGAGACTATGGCTACACCTTC,CASSLAGITGGRDYGYTF
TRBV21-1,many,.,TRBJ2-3,TGTGCCAGCAGCCCGGAGATAGATACGCAGTATTTT,CASSPEIDTQYF
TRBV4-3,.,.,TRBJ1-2,TGCGCCAGCAGCCAAGACTCACAGGGTCGGAATGGCTACACCTTC,CASSQDSQGRNGYTF
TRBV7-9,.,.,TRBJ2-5,TGTGCCATCACGCAGAAAGAGACCCAGTACTTC,CAITQKETQYF
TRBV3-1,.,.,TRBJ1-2,TGTGCCAGCAGCCGAAGTAACTATGGCTACACCTTC,CASSRSNYGYTF
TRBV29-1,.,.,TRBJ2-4,TGCAGCGTTGAAGTAGCCAAAAACATTCAGTACTTC,CSVEVAKNIQYF
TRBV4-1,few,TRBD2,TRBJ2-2,TGCGCCAGCAGCCACGCCGGGACTAGCGGGGAGCTGTTTTTT,CASSHAGTSGELFF
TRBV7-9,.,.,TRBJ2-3,TGTGCCAGCAGCTTAGCGGAAAGGGAGGCGCAGTATTTT,CASSLAEREAQYF
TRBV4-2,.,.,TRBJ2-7,TGTGCCAGCAGCCAAGATTATTCCAGGTCTGGCTCCTACGAGCAGTACTTC,CASSQDYSRSGSYEQYF
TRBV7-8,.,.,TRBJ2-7,TGTGCCGGCGGGTATAGCTCCTACGAGCAGTACTTC,CAGGYSSYEQYF
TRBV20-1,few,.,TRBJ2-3,TGCAGTGCTATAGACAAGCCTGCAACAGATACGCAGTATTTT,CSAIDKPATDTQYF
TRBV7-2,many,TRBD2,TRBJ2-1,TGTGCCATCAAGGAGGCTAGCGGGGGGCTCCTCTCCTACAATGAGCAGTTCTTC,CAIKEASGGLLSYNEQFF
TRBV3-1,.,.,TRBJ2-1,TGTGCCAGCAGCCACACTGGGAGGAGCAATGAGCAGTTCTTC,CASSHTGRSNEQFF
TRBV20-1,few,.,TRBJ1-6,TGCAGTGCTAGAGAGGGGAGATCACCCCTCCACTTT,CSAREGRSPLHF
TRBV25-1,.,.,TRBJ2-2,TGTGCCAGCAGTGTCGTCCAGAACACCGGGGAGCTGTTTTTT,CASSVVQNTGELFF
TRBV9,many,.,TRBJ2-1,TGTGCCAGCAGCGTAGAGGGGAGGACACCCTACAATGAGCAGTTCTTC,CASSVEGRTPYNEQFF
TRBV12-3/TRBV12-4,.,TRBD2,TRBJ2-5,TGTGCCAGCAGTTTCGGGACTAGCGGGGGGATGCAGTACTTC,CASSFGTSGGMQYF